Listed below are T cell receptor beta chains from one sample, sequenced in a study of blood T cell repertoires in COVID-19. The protocol was immunoSEQ multiplex PCR, while the TCRdb copy is restricted to in-frame clones and leaves out a portion. Of around 140,000 clones listed, around 81% are singletons. Input material: peripheral blood. The receptors derive from a woman aged 60 to 75 with active or convalescent COVID-19. Each CDR3 is given with its conserved first and last residue. A D gene is named only where the DNA matches it firmly. Clone size is given for some rows only: seen once, a few or many times, or a class if the clone is expanded.

V	J	size	D	DNA	CDR3
TRBV13	TRBJ2-7	once	.	TGTGCCAGCAGCTTTTTTCAGGGGACCACCTACGAGCAGTACTTC	CASSFFQGTTYEQYF
TRBV11-3	TRBJ2-3	.	.	TGTGCCAGCAGCTTAGATCCCGGGGATACGCAGTATTTT	CASSLDPGDTQYF
TRBV20-1	TRBJ1-1	.	.	TGCAGTGCTCTACAGGGTTTTCAGGCTTTCTTT	CSALQGFQAFF
TRBV7-9	TRBJ2-7	once	.	TGTGCCAGCAGCTCGCCTATCACCGGCGCGGGGAGGGGGACCTACGAGCAGTACTTC	CASSSPITGAGRGTYEQYF
TRBV5-6	TRBJ1-6	once	TRBD1	TGTGCCAGCAGCCAAAGCGGTCCAGGGGGTAATTCACCCCTCCACTTT	CASSQSGPGGNSPLHF
TRBV7-9	TRBJ2-7	few	.	TGTGCCAGCAGCTTATTCGAGGGAGAGCAGTACTTC	CASSLFEGEQYF
TRBV24-1	TRBJ1-2	.	.	TGTGCCACCAGTGATTCCTTCATTGGAGGTTTGTTAAGCTATGGCTACACCTTC	CATSDSFIGGLLSYGYTF
TRBV6-2/TRBV6-3	TRBJ2-2	.	TRBD1	TGTGCCAGCAGCCCCGGGACAGGATTCACCGGGGAGCTGTTTTTT	CASSPGTGFTGELFF
TRBV2	TRBJ2-3	.	TRBD1	TGTGCCAGCAGTGAAGTTAGGCCAGGGGGAGATACGCAGTATTTT	CASSEVRPGGDTQYF
TRBV28	TRBJ2-2	.	TRBD2	TGTGCCAGCTGTGACGACCACCTAGGGACTAGCGTATCGAACACCGGGGAGCTGTTTTTT	CASCDDHLGTSVSNTGELFF
TRBV27	TRBJ1-6	.	.	TGTGCCAGCAAGGATTGGGGGGTAGGGTCACCCCTCCACTTT	CASKDWGVGSPLHF
TRBV30	TRBJ2-3	.	TRBD1	TGTGCCTCCCGGGACAGGGCAACAGATACGCAGTATTTT	CASRDRATDTQYF
TRBV5-1	TRBJ2-7	.	.	TGCGCCAGCAGTTATCGGGATTCTGGGGCCTACGAGCAGTACTTC	CASSYRDSGAYEQYF
TRBV28	TRBJ1-5	.	TRBD1	TGTGCCAGCAGTCGACAGGGGACGAGCAATCAGCCCCAGCATTTT	CASSRQGTSNQPQHF
TRBV29-1	TRBJ1-5	once	.	TGCAGCGTTGGTGGGGCTAGCAATCAGCCCCAGCATTTT	CSVGGASNQPQHF
TRBV6-5	TRBJ1-2	.	.	TGTGCCAGCAGGATCGACAGCAACTATGGCTACACCTTC	CASRIDSNYGYTF
TRBV7-8	TRBJ1-2	few	.	TGTGCCAGCAGCTTAGGGGCTGGCTACACCTTC	CASSLGAGYTF
TRBV4-3	TRBJ1-2	.	TRBD1	TGCGCCCGCAGCCCACTCCGGACAGGGGTGGGCTACACCTTC	CARSPLRTGVGYTF
TRBV6-1	TRBJ1-1	few	TRBD1	TGTGCCAGCAGTGAGGACAGGGGACACACTGAAGCTTTCTTT	CASSEDRGHTEAFF
TRBV5-1	TRBJ1-4	.	TRBD1	TGCGCCAGCAGCTTTGGACAGGGGCGAGTTAATGAAAAACTGTTTTTT	CASSFGQGRVNEKLFF
TRBV6-1	TRBJ1-5	.	.	TGTGCCAGCAGTGAAGTCCCCGGTACTGGCAATCAGCCCCAGCATTTT	CASSEVPGTGNQPQHF
TRBV2	TRBJ2-7	once	TRBD1	TGTGCCAGCAGTTTGGTAGGGGACAGGTTGAACTACGAGCAGTACTTC	CASSLVGDRLNYEQYF
TRBV11-2	TRBJ1-2	.	.	TGTGCCAGCAGCCAGGCTTACGGGGAAAGCACCTTC	CASSQAYGESTF
TRBV5-1	TRBJ1-3	.	.	TGCGCCAGCAGCCATGACAGTAACTCTGGAAACACCATATATTTT	CASSHDSNSGNTIYF
TRBV28	TRBJ2-5	.	.	TGTGCCAGCAGCCGACCTGCCGGGGGCCAAGAGACCCAGTACTTC	CASSRPAGGQETQYF
TRBV10-2	TRBJ2-5	.	TRBD2	TGCGCCAGCAGTAGACTAGCGGGGGAGGGGGAGACCCAGTACTTC	CASSRLAGEGETQYF